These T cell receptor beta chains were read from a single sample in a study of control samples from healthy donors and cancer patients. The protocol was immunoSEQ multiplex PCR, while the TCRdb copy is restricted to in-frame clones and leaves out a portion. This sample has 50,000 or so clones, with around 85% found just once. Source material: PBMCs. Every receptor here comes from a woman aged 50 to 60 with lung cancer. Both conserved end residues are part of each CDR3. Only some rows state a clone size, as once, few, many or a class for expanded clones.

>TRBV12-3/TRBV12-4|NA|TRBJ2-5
CASSLTGRETQYF
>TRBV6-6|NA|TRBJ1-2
CASSRSGDYGYTF
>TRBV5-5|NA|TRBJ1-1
CASSFDVSTGTEAFF
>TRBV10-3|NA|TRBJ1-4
CAISESRRINEKLFF
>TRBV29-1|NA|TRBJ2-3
CSGTPGMATDTQYF
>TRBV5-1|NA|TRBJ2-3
CASSLGGSGADTQYF
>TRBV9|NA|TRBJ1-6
CASSASGGINSPLHF
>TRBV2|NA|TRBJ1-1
CASSEVDRNTEAFF
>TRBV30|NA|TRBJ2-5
CAWRAGWGAETQYF
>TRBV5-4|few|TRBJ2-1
CASSSGGRSYNEQFF
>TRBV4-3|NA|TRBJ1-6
CASSREQGQDSPLHF
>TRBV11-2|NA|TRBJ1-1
CASSTGQNTEAFF
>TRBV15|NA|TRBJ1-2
CATSRGQGEGYGYTF
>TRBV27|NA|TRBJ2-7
CASPCPTPPDGRLLDEQYF
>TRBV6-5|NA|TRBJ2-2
CAIRQVANTGELFF
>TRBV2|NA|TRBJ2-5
CASSDRVETQYF
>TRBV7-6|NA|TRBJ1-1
CASSLNRGLGTEAFF
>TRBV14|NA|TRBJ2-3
CASSQSGQGDRTDTQYF
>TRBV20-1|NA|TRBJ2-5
CSATPQETQYF
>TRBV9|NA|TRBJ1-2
CASSEGQDYGYTF
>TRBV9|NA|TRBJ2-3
CASSVSGGTSTDTQYF
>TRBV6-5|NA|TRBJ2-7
CASSLGQGGSYEQYF
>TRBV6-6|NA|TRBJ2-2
CASSHRSSTGELFF
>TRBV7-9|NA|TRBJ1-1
CASSSTGSREAFF
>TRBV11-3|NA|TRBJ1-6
CASSSNRISVYNSPLHF
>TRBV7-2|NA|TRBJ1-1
CASSFDREPPEAFF
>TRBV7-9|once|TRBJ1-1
CASSDHDRGGTEAFF
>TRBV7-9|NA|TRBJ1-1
CASSSDAPGTEAFF
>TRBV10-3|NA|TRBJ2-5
CAISEQVKETQYF
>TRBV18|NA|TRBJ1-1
CASSPKTGGANTEAFF
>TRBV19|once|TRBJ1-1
CATSSPRHENTEAFF
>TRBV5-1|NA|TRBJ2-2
CATRLSSVTGELFF
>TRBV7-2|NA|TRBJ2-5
CASTLSGGWGETQYF
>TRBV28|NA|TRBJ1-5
CASSQRGVGNQPQHF
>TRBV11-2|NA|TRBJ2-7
CASSLNRASYEQYF
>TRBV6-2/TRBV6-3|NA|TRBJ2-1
CASTPGQGAAGEQFF
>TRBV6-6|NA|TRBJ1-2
CASSYRQGDGYTF
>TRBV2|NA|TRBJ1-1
CASGLFGEGALNTEAFF
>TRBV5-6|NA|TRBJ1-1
CASSFLGRGNTEAFF
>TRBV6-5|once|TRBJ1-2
CASSYWAGEGYTF
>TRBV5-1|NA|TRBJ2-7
CASSAGQDYEQYF